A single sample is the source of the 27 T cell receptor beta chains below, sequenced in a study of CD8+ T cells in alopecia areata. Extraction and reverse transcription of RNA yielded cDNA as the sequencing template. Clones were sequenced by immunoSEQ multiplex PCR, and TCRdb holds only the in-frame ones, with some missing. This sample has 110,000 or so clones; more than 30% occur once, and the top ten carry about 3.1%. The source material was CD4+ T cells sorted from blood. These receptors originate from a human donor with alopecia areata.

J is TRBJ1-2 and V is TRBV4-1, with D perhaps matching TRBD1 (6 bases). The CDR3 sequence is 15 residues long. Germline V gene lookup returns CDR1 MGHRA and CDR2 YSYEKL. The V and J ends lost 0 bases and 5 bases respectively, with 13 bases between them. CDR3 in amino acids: CASSQERGTDYGYTF. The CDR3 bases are TGCGCCAGCAGCCAAGAGAGGGGGACGGATTATGGCTACACCTTC.

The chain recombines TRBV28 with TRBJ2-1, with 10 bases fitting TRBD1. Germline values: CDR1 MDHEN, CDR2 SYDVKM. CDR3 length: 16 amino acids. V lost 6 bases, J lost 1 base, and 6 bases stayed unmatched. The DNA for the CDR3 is TGTGCCAGCAGCCATACGGGACAGGGGTCCTACAATGAGCAGTTCTTC. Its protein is CASSHTGQGSYNEQFF.

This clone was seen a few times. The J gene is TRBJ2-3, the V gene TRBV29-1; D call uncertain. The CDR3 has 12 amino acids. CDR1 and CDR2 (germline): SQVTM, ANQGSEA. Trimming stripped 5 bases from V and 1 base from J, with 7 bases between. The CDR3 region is CSVWTRTDTQYF. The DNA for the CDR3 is TGCAGCGTTTGGACCCGCACAGATACGCAGTATTTT.

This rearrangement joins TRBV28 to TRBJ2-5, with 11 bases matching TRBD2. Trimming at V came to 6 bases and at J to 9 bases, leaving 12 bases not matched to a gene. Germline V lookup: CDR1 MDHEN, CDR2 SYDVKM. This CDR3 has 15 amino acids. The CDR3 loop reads CASRPSLAGGGPQYF. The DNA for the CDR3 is TGTGCCAGCAGGCCATCGCTAGCGGGAGGAGGGCCCCAGTACTTC.

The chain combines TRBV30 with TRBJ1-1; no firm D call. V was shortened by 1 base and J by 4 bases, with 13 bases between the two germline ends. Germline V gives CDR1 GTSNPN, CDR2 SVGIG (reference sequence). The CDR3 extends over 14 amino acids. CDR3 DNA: TGTGCCTGGAGTGATCCCCGGAGGAGCACTGAAGCTTTCTTT. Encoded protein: CAWSDPRRSTEAFF.

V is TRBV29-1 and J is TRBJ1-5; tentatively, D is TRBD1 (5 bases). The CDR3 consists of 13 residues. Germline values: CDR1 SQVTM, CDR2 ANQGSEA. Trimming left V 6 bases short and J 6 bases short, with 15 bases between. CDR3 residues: CSVAGQEAQPQHF. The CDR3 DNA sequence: TGCAGCGTCGCTGGACAAGAAGCTCAGCCCCAGCATTTT.

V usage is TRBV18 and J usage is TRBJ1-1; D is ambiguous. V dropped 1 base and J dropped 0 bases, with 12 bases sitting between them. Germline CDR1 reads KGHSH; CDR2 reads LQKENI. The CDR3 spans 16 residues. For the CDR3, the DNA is TGTGCCAGCTCACCACGAAACTCAGGTATGAACACTGAAGCTTTCTTT. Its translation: CASSPRNSGMNTEAFF.

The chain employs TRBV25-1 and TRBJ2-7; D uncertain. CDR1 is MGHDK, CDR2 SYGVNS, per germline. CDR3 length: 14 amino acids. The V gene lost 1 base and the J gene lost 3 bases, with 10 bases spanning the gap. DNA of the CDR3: TGTGCCAGCAGTGAATTGAGCGAAAGCTACGAGCAGTACTTC. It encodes CASSELSESYEQYF.

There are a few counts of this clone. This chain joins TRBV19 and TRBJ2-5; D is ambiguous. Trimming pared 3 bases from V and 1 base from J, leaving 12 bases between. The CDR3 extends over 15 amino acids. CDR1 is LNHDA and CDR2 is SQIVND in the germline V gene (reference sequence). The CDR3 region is CASSIFGQSQETQYF. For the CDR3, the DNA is TGTGCCAGTAGTATTTTTGGGCAAAGCCAAGAGACCCAGTACTTC.

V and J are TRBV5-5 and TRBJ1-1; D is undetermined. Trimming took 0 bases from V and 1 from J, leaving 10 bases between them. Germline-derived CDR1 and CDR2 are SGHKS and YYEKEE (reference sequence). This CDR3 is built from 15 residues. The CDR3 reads CASSLALRWNTEAFF. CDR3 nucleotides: TGTGCCAGCAGCTTGGCCCTGAGATGGAACACTGAAGCTTTCTTT.

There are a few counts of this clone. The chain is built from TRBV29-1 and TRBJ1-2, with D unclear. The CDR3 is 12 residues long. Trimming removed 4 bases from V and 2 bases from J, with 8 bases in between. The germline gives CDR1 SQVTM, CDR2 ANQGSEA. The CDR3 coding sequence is TGCAGCGTTGTTAGTGGGAACTATGGCTACACCTTC. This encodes CSVVSGNYGYTF.

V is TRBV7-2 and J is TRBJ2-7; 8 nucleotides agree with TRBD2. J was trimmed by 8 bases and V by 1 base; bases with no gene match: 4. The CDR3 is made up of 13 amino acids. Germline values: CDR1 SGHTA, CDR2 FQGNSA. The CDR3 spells CASSLEGLAQQYF. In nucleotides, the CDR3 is TGTGCCAGCAGCTTAGAAGGACTAGCTCAGCAGTACTTC.

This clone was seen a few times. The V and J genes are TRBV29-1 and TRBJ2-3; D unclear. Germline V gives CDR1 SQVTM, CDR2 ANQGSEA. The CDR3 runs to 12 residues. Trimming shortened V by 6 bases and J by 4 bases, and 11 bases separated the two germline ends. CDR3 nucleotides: TGCAGCGTGAGAGTCCCCCCAGATACGCAGTATTTT. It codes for CSVRVPPDTQYF.

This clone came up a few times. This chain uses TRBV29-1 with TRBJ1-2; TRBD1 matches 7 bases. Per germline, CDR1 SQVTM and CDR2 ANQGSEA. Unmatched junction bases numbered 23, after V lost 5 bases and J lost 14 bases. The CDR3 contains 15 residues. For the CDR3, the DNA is TGCAGCGTTCAGAAGGGGGGTACGGGACAGTTAAGCGGGACCTTC. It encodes CSVQKGGTGQLSGTF.

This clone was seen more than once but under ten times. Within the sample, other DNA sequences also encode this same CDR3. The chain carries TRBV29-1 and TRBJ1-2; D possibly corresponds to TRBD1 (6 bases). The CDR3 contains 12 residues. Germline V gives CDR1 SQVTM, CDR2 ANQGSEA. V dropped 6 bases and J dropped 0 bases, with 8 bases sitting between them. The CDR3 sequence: CSVRDTNYGYTF. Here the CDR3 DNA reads TGCAGCGTACGGGACACTAACTATGGCTACACCTTC.

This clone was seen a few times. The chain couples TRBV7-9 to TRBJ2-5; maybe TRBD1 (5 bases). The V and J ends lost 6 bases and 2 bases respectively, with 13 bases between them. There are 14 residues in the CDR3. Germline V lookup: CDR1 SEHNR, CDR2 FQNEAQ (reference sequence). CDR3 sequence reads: CASRVTAPQETQYF. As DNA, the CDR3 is TGTGCCAGCAGGGTGACAGCGCCTCAAGAGACCCAGTACTTC.

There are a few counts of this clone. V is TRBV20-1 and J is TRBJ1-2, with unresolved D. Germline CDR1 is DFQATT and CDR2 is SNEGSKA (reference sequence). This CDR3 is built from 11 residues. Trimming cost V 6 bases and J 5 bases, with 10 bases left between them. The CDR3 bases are TGCAGTGCCGAAACGGGGTATGGCTACACCTTC. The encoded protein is CSAETGYGYTF.

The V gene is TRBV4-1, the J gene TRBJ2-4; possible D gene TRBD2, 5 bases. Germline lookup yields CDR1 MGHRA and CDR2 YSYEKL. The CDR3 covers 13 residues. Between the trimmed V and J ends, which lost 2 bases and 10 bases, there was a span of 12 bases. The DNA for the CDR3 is TGCGCCAGCAGCCAAAAAGATGCGGGTATTCAGTACTTC. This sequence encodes CASSQKDAGIQYF.

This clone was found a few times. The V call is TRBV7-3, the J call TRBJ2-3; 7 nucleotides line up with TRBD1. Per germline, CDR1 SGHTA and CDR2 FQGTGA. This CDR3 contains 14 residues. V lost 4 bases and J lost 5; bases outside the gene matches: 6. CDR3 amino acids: CASSSETGRDTQYF. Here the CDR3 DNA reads TGTGCCAGCAGCTCCGAGACAGGGAGAGATACGCAGTATTTT.

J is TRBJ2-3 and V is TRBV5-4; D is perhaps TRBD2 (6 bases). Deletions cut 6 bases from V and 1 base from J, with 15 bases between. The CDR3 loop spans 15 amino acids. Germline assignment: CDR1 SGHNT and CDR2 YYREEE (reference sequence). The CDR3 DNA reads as TGTGCCAGCACCCTCGACCAGCGGGGCACAGATACGCAGTATTTT. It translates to CASTLDQRGTDTQYF.

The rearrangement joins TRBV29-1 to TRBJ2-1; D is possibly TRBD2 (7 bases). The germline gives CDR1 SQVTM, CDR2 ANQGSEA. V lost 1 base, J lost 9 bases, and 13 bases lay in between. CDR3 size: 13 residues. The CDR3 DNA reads TGCAGCGTTGAAGTCGGTAGGGGGGGTGAGCAGTTCTTC. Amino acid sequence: CSVEVGRGGEQFF.

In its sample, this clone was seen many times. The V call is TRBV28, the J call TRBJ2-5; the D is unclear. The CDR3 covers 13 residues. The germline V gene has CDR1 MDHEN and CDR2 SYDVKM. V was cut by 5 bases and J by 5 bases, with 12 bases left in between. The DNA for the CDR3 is TGTGCCAGCAGTCCCGACGTCCGGGAGACCCAGTACTTC. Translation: CASSPDVRETQYF. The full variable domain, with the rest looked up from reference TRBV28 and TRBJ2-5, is DVKVTQSSRYLVKRTGEKVFLECVQDMDHENMFWYRQDPGLGLRLIYFSYDVKMKEKGDIPEGYSVSREKKERFSLILESASTNQTSMYLCASSPDVRETQYFGPGTRLLVL.

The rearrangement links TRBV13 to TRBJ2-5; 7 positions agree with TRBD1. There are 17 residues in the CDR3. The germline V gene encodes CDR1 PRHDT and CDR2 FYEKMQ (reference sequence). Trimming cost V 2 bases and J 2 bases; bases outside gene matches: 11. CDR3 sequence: CASSLWGQLSLQETQYF. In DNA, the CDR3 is TGTGCCAGCAGCTTATGGGGACAGCTAAGCTTACAAGAGACCCAGTACTTC.

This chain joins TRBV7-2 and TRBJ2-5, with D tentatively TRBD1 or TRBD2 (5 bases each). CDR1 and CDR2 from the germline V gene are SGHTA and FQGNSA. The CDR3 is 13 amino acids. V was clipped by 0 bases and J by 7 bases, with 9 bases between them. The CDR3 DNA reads TGTGCCAGCAGCTTAGCGGGGGTCCCGACCCAGTACTTC. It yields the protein CASSLAGVPTQYF. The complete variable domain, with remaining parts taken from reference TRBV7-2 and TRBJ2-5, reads GAGVSQSPSNKVTEKGKDVELRCDPISGHTALYWYRQSLGQGLEFLIYFQGNSAPDKSGLPSDRFSAERTGGSVSTLTIQRTQQEDSAVYLCASSLAGVPTQYFGPGTRLLVL.

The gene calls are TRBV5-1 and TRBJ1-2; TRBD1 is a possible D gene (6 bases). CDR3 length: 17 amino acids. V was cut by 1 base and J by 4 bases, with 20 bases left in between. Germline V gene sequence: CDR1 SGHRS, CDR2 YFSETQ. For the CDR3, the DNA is TGCGCCAGCAGCTTGAATGTCGCCGGGGGCGGAACCTATGGCTACACCTTC. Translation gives CASSLNVAGGGTYGYTF. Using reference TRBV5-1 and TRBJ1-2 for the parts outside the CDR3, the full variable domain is KAGVTQTPRYLIKTRGQQVTLSCSPISGHRSVSWYQQTPGQGLQFLFEYFSETQRNKGNFPGRFSGRQFSNSRSEMNVSTLELGDSALYLCASSLNVAGGGTYGYTFGSGTRLTVV.

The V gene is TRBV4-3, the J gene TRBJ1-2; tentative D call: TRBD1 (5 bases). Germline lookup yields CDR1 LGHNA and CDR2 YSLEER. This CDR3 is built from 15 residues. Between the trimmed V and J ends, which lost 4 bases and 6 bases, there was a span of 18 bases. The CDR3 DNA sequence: TGCGCCAGCAGCCTTGCGGGGACGGCTCCAAATGGCTACACCTTC. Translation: CASSLAGTAPNGYTF.

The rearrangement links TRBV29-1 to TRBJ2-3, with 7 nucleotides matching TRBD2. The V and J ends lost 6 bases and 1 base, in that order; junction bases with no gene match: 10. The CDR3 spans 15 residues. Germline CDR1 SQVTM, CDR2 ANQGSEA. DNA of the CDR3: TGCAGCGTGCATAGGGCTAGCGGAGGCACAGATACGCAGTATTTT. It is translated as CSVHRASGGTDTQYF.